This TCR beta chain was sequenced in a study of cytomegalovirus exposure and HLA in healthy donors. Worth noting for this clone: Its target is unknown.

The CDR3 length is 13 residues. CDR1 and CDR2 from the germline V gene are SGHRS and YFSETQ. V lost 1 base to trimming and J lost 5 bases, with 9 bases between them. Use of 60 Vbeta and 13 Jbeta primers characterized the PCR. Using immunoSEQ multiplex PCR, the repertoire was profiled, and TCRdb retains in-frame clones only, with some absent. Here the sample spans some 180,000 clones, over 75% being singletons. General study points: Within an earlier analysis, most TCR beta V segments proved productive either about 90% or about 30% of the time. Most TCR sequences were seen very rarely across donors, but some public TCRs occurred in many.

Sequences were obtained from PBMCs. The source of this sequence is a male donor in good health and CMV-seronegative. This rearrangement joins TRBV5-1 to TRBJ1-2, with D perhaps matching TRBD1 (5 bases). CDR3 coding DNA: TGCGCCAGCAGCTTGTGGGCAGGGTATGGCTACACCTTC. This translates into CASSLWAGYGYTF.